This is a list of T cell receptor beta chains from one sample in a study of T-cell reconstitution after alpha-beta-depleted transplantation in children. One entry per CDR3 protein, called by TCRdb with MiXCR from the PCR reads. The sample consists of 200,000 to 250,000 distinct CDR3 sequences, approximately 10% of them appearing once. The sequenced sample was PBMCs from the stem cell graft donor, obtained from the stem cell graft. These receptors were obtained from a human donor who donated a stem cell graft to a child with acute lymphoblastic leukemia. CDR3s include the opening cysteine and the closing phenylalanine or tryptophan. The D gene is left open where the match is weak. Clone size is shown for a subset of rows, as once, few, many or a class of expanded clone.

J gene,D gene,V gene,clone size,CDR3 protein,CDR3 DNA
TRBJ2-7,NA,TRBV5-6,few,CASRDSRRYEQYF,TGTGCCAGCAGAGACAGTAGGCGCTACGAGCAGTACTTC
TRBJ1-1,NA,TRBV5-1,NA,CASSFGATEAFF,TGCGCCAGCAGCTTCGGGGCCACTGAAGCTTTCTTT
TRBJ2-2,NA,TRBV12-3/TRBV12-4,many,CASSPQIAGELFF,TGTGCCAGCAGTCCCCAGATCGCCGGGGAGCTGTTTTTT
TRBJ2-2,NA,TRBV10-3,many,CAISDSGKGELFF,TGTGCCATCAGTGACTCTGGGAAAGGGGAGCTGTTTTTT
TRBJ1-2,NA,TRBV7-8,NA,CASSLDGADRGYTF,TGTGCCAGCAGCTTAGATGGCGCGGACAGAGGCTACACCTTC
TRBJ2-1,TRBD2,TRBV27,NA,CASSFGLAGLREQFF,TGTGCCAGCAGTTTTGGACTAGCGGGGCTCCGCGAGCAGTTCTTC
TRBJ1-2,TRBD1,TRBV10-3,NA,CAISGTGTGGFGYTF,TGTGCCATCAGTGGAACCGGGACAGGGGGCTTTGGCTACACCTTC
TRBJ1-2,NA,TRBV5-1,NA,CASRPDLYGYTF,TGCGCCAGCAGGCCGGATCTCTATGGCTACACCTTC
TRBJ2-7,TRBD2,TRBV7-8,many,CASSRLAEEQYF,TGTGCCAGCAGTCGACTAGCGGAGGAGCAGTACTTC
TRBJ1-2,NA,TRBV7-8,NA,CASSPRGSNYGYTF,TGTGCCAGCAGCCCTCGGGGTTCTAACTATGGCTACACCTTC
TRBJ1-2,TRBD1,TRBV12-3/TRBV12-4,few,CASSLGDRLSGYTF,TGTGCCAGCAGTTTGGGGGACAGGTTAAGTGGCTACACCTTC
TRBJ2-3,TRBD1,TRBV12-3/TRBV12-4,many,CASSPAGGQGPDTQYF,TGTGCCAGCAGTCCCGCAGGTGGACAGGGGCCAGATACGCAGTATTTT
TRBJ1-5,NA,TRBV20-1,few,CSARAPGSSQPQHF,TGCAGTGCTAGAGCCCCAGGGTCATCTCAGCCCCAGCATTTT
TRBJ2-3,TRBD1,TRBV30,NA,CAWSAPRDRGTDTQYF,TGTGCCTGGAGCGCCCCCCGGGACAGGGGCACAGATACGCAGTATTTT
TRBJ2-5,NA,TRBV10-2,NA,CASSEAPDQETQYF,TGCGCCAGCAGTGAGGCGCCAGACCAAGAGACCCAGTACTTC
TRBJ2-1,NA,TRBV12-3/TRBV12-4,few,CASSLFSQGEQFF,TGTGCCAGCAGTTTATTTTCCCAAGGGGAGCAGTTCTTC
TRBJ2-7,NA,TRBV7-6,few,CASSLEAGYSYEQYF,TGTGCCAGCAGCTTAGAAGCCGGGTACTCCTACGAGCAGTACTTC
TRBJ1-2,NA,TRBV3-1,few,CASSQDGRIPFNYGYTF,TGTGCCAGCAGCCAAGATGGCCGAATACCTTTTAACTATGGCTACACCTTC
TRBJ2-6,TRBD1,TRBV20-1,NA,CSALDRKTSGANVLTF,TGCAGTGCCTTGGACAGGAAAACCTCTGGGGCCAACGTCCTGACTTTC
TRBJ2-2,NA,TRBV6-2/TRBV6-3,many,CASSYQGSGTGELFF,TGTGCCAGCAGTTATCAGGGTTCGGGCACCGGGGAGCTGTTTTTT
TRBJ1-1,NA,TRBV20-1,NA,CSASKRRGTTEAFF,TGCAGTGCTAGTAAGAGGAGGGGCACCACTGAAGCTTTCTTT
TRBJ1-2,NA,TRBV6-6,few,CASNIGQYGYTF,TGTGCCAGCAACATTGGACAGTATGGCTACACCTTC
TRBJ2-3,TRBD2,TRBV20-1,few,CSAPPGGGVDTDTQYF,TGCAGTGCTCCCCCGGGGGGGGGAGTAGACACAGATACGCAGTATTTT
TRBJ2-7,NA,TRBV5-1,few,CASSLAPGVTYEQYF,TGCGCCAGCAGCTTGGCTCCGGGGGTAACCTACGAGCAGTACTTC
TRBJ2-7,NA,TRBV18,NA,CASSAGRLYEQYF,TGTGCCAGCTCAGCGGGACGGCTTTACGAGCAGTACTTC
TRBJ1-1,NA,TRBV6-5,NA,CASSYSPPATEAFF,TGTGCCAGCAGTTACTCTCCGCCCGCGACTGAAGCTTTCTTT
TRBJ1-1,TRBD1,TRBV13,few,CASSTGPVGTGGVEAFF,TGTGCCAGCAGCACAGGCCCTGTGGGGACAGGGGGCGTTGAAGCTTTCTTT
TRBJ2-5,NA,TRBV20-1,many,CSARYTQVAGGETQYF,TGCAGTGCTAGATACACACAGGTTGCTGGGGGGGAGACCCAGTACTTC
TRBJ2-3,NA,TRBV9,few,CASSVGPIGVSTDTQYF,TGTGCCAGCAGCGTAGGTCCGATTGGAGTTAGCACAGATACGCAGTATTTT
TRBJ2-7,TRBD1,TRBV12-3/TRBV12-4,few,CASRDGQGRKSYEQYF,TGTGCCAGCAGGGACGGACAGGGTAGGAAATCCTACGAGCAGTACTTC
TRBJ1-1,TRBD1,TRBV7-8,NA,CASSLILQGDTEAFF,TGTGCCAGCAGCTTAATCTTACAGGGGGATACTGAAGCTTTCTTT
TRBJ2-2,NA,TRBV19,few,CASSIGPRTANTGELFF,TGTGCCAGTAGTATAGGCCCAAGGACAGCGAACACCGGGGAGCTGTTTTTT
TRBJ2-5,NA,TRBV7-9,NA,CASSFIWEETQYF,TGTGCCAGCAGCTTTATTTGGGAAGAGACCCAGTACTTC
TRBJ2-2,NA,TRBV5-4,many,CASSLDWGDRNTGELFF,TGTGCCAGCAGCTTAGATTGGGGGGACCGGAACACCGGGGAGCTGTTTTTT
TRBJ1-1,NA,TRBV5-1,many,CASSFRGGGTEAFF,TGCGCCAGCAGCTTCAGGGGTGGGGGCACTGAAGCTTTCTTT
TRBJ2-1,NA,TRBV20-1,many,CSAALPPGNNEQFF,TGCAGTGCGGCTCTCCCTCCAGGTAACAATGAGCAGTTCTTC
TRBJ2-6,NA,TRBV5-4,few,CASSSWGLPDPFSGANVLTF,TGTGCCAGCAGCTCGTGGGGACTTCCCGACCCCTTCTCTGGGGCCAACGTCCTGACTTTC
TRBJ1-2,NA,TRBV7-8,NA,CASSLVAGNGYTF,TGTGCCAGCAGCTTAGTTGCGGGGAATGGCTACACCTTC
TRBJ2-5,NA,TRBV29-1,NA,CSVAGTVGETQYF,TGCAGCGTTGCCGGGACGGTAGGAGAGACCCAGTACTTC
TRBJ2-1,TRBD1,TRBV6-1,few,CASSRPGTGIYNEQFF,TGTGCCAGCAGCCGACCCGGGACAGGTATCTACAATGAGCAGTTCTTC
TRBJ2-3,NA,TRBV30,NA,CAWSGRGRGDTQYF,TGTGCCTGGAGTGGTAGAGGGCGTGGAGATACGCAGTATTTT
TRBJ2-1,NA,TRBV30,NA,CAWSVNRVNEQFF,TGTGCCTGGAGTGTAAATCGGGTAAATGAGCAGTTCTTC
TRBJ2-1,TRBD2,TRBV14,NA,CASSLPPGGYNEQFF,TGTGCCAGCAGCCTTCCGCCGGGGGGCTACAATGAGCAGTTCTTC
TRBJ2-3,TRBD2,TRBV20-1,NA,CSARPGLAGGKLRTDTQYF,TGCAGTGCTAGGCCGGGACTAGCGGGGGGCAAACTCCGCACAGATACGCAGTATTTT
TRBJ2-5,NA,TRBV11-2,NA,CASSLLGNLGETQYF,TGTGCCAGCAGCTTACTGGGTAACCTGGGGGAGACCCAGTACTTC
TRBJ1-5,NA,TRBV6-1,few,CASSVAGYQPQHF,TGTGCCAGCAGTGTAGCAGGGTATCAGCCCCAGCATTTT
TRBJ2-6,NA,TRBV10-3,few,CAISDSRGGDGANVLTF,TGTGCCATCAGTGACTCCAGGGGAGGTGATGGGGCCAACGTCCTGACTTTC
TRBJ1-5,NA,TRBV7-9,many,CASSLAPRWGGGQPQHF,TGTGCCAGCAGCTTAGCCCCGCGTTGGGGGGGCGGCCAGCCCCAGCATTTT
TRBJ1-1,NA,TRBV20-1,NA,CSARDRAGNTEAFF,TGCAGTGCTAGAGATCGCGCGGGGAACACTGAAGCTTTCTTT
TRBJ2-5,TRBD1,TRBV27,NA,CASSPRGQVQETQYF,TGTGCCAGCAGTCCCCGGGGACAGGTCCAAGAGACCCAGTACTTC
TRBJ1-4,TRBD1,TRBV20-1,many,CSARYQGALSEKLFF,TGCAGTGCTAGATATCAGGGGGCGCTTAGTGAAAAACTGTTTTTT
TRBJ1-5,NA,TRBV6-2/TRBV6-3,NA,CASSWESDNQPQHF,TGTGCCAGCAGTTGGGAGTCGGACAATCAGCCCCAGCATTTT
TRBJ1-1,NA,TRBV6-2/TRBV6-3,many,CASSISRQTNTEAFF,TGTGCCAGCAGCATTTCCCGACAGACGAACACTGAAGCTTTCTTT
TRBJ1-1,NA,TRBV2,NA,CASSGRWDTEAFF,TGTGCCAGCAGTGGTCGGTGGGACACTGAAGCTTTCTTT